A single T cell receptor beta chain is shown here with its context. The clone's antigen remains unknown. Base quality data are lacking; no much larger clone is found one base away. To sequence the TCRbeta CDR3 region, genomic DNA was isolated from the sorted cells. The immunoSEQ Assay was used to sequence the TCRbeta CDR3 regions. In its TCRdb copy, this immuneACCESS table keeps in-frame sequences only and misses some clones. Where compared with another copy, unresolved V genes explain less than half of these, and the others have no known cause. For this sample the table gives over 100,000 clones, of which 85% to 95% were detected only once. About 0.14% of the sample goes to the ten largest clones. The data were taken from a study of OX40 agonist ivuxolimab in advanced cancers. General notes on the study: Ivuxolimab was a fully human IgG2 agonistic monoclonal antibody targeting the costimulatory receptor OX40 (CD134). Intravenous ivuxolimab was administered to patients every 2 weeks at six dose levels: 0.01, 0.1, 0.3, 1.5, 3 and 10 mg/kg. Among the roughly 54 dose-escalation patients, some 19 had hepatocellular carcinoma, roughly 15 melanoma, 9 renal cell carcinoma and 9 head and neck cancer. A male proportion of almost 85% and a mean age of around 60 years, ranging from about 20 to 85, were recorded for the dose-escalation cohort. Patients were allowed to have had prior anti-PD-1, anti-PD-L1 or anti-CTLA-4 therapy, and approximately 40% of the dose-escalation patients had previously received checkpoint inhibitors. Partial responses were achieved by three dose-escalation patients, of whom one had hepatocellular carcinoma and two had cutaneous melanoma. The purpose of peripheral TCRbeta sequencing was to test whether ivuxolimab changed TCR sequence diversity and led to clonal T-cell expansion. The paper covers the monotherapy dose-escalation part of the phase I ivuxolimab trial, which included N ≈ 50 patients.

The research as a whole found: Low levels of normalized T-cell clonal expansion were also seen in some patients who did not respond. After ivuxolimab, expanded clones were on average more numerous among CD8+ T cells than among CD4+ T cells. In the 0.1-3.0 mg/kg groups, partial responders were among the patients with the lowest normalized peripheral clonal expansion, particularly in CD8+ T cells. Antigen specificity was not determined for the clonally expanded peripheral T cells. At doses from 0.1 to 3.0 mg/kg, clonal expansion was seen in both CD4+ and CD8+ blood T cells between baseline and week 6.

The trial excluded patients who had a history of autoimmune disease or were on systemic immunosuppression. Peripheral blood for TCR sequencing was collected from all dose cohorts at baseline, on cycle 4 day 1, and on cycle 7 day 1. Samples came from an open-label, multicenter, first-in-human phase I dose-escalation trial of ivuxolimab. Adults with locally advanced or metastatic head and neck squamous cell, hepatocellular, melanoma or renal cell carcinoma were enrolled in the trial. Before TCR sequencing, CD4+ T cells and CD8+ T cells were sorted from peripheral blood as separate populations. Here the sequenced sample was CD4+ or CD8+ T cells sorted from blood, taken in a trial of the OX40 agonist ivuxolimab. This TCR came from an adult with an advanced solid tumor such as melanoma, head and neck, liver or kidney cancer.

The DNA is TGTGCCAGCAGTTTCAGGGAGAACACTGAAGCTTTCTTT. It translates to CASSFRENTEAFF. The chain joins TRBV27 to TRBJ1-1; tentative D gene TRBD1, with 5 bases matching. The CDR1 and CDR2 encoded by the germline V gene (reference sequence) are MNHEY and SMNVEV. V was cut back by 3 bases and J by 1 base, leaving a gap of 6 bases between them. Reading from cysteine to phenylalanine, the CDR3 counts 13 amino acids. Solely the CDR3 DNA is kept, with 39 bases framed from the first base.